In this sample, the clone carrying this TCR beta chain turned up a few times. Its specificity is not known. The CDR3 is 12 residues long. V lost 3 bases, J lost 6 bases, and 9 bases lay in between. The data were taken from a study of molecular identifiers for immune sequencing clone quantification. The study's findings and limits: Barcode sharing among identical TCR molecules could make large clones appear smaller. Among 800,000 to 1,000,000 naive cells, spiked Jurkat TCR RNA from a single cell was reportedly detectable.

Previously published methods and listed TCR primers were used for the bulk TCR libraries. MiXCR was run by TCRdb on the PCR reads, yielding one entry per CDR3 protein. The sample includes around 460,000 distinct CDR3 sequences, around 23% seen only once; the top ten take over 0.6%. The chain recombines TRBV12-3 or TRBV12-4 with TRBJ2-7; tentatively, D is TRBD1 (5 bases). The clonotype originates from a human donor in good health. Some libraries in this study had Jurkat cell RNA spiked in. The sequenced sample consisted of naive CD8+ T cells from blood, with Jurkat cell RNA spiked in. Documented subset: FACS-sorted CD8+CD4-CCR7+CD45RA+ naive T cells. Here the CDR3 reads CASSFEGAEQYF. CDR3 in DNA: TGTGCCAGCAGTTTTGAAGGGGCCGAGCAGTACTTC.